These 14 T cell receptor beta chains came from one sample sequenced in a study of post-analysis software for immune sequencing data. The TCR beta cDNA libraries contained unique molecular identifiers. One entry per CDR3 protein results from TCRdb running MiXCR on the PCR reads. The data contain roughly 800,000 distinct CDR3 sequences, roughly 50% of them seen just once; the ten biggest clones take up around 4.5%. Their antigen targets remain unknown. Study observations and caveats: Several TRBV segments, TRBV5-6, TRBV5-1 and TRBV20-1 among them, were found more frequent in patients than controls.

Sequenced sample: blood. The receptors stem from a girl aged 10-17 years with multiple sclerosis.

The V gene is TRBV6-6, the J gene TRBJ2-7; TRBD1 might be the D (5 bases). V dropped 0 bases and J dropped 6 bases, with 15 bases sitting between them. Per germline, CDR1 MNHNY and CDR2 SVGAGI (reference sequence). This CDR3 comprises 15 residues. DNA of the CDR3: TGTGCCAGCAGTTACTCTCGACAGTCCTCTACCGAGCAGTACTTC. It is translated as CASSYSRQSSTEQYF.

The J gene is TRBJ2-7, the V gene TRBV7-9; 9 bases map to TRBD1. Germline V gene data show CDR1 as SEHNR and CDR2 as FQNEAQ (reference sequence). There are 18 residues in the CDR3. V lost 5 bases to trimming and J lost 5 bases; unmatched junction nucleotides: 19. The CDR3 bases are TGTGCCAGCAGCCAAGGGTGGACTAGGACAGGGGAGGAGGACGAGCAGTACTTC. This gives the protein CASSQGWTRTGEEDEQYF.

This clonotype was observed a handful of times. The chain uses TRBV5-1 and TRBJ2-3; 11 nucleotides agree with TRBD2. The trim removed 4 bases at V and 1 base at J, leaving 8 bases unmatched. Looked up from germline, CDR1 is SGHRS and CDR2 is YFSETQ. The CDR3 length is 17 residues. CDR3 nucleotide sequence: TGCGCCAGCAGCCCCCGGGGTAGCGGGGGGGGCACAGATACGCAGTATTTT. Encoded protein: CASSPRGSGGGTDTQYF. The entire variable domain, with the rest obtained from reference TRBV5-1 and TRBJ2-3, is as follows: KAGVTQTPRYLIKTRGQQVTLSCSPISGHRSVSWYQQTPGQGLQFLFEYFSETQRNKGNFPGRFSGRQFSNSRSEMNVSTLELGDSALYLCASSPRGSGGGTDTQYFGPGTRLTVL.

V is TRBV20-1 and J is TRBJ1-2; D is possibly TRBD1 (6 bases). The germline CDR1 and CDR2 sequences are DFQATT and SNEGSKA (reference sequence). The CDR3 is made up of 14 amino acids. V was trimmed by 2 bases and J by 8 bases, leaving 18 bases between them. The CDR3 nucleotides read TGCAGTGCTAGACCCGGACAGCTCTTTATGGGCTACACCTTC. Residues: CSARPGQLFMGYTF.

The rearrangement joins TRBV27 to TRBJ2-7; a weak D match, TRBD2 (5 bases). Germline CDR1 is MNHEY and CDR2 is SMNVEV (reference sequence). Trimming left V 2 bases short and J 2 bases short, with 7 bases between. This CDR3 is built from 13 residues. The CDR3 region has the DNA TGTGCCAGCAGTTTACAGGAGGCCTACGAGCAGTACTTC. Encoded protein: CASSLQEAYEQYF.

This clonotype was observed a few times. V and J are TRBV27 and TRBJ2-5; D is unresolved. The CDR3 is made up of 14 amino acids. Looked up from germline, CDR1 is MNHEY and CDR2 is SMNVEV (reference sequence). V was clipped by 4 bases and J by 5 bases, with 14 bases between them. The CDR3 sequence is CASSWQPSGETQYF. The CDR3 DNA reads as TGTGCCAGCAGTTGGCAGCCCTCGGGTGAGACCCAGTACTTC.

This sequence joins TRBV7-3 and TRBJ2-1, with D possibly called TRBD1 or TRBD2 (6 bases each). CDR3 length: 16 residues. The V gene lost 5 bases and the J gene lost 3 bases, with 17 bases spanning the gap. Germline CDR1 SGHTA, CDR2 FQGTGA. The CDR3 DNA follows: TGTGCCAGCAGCCCAGTCCGTGAGGGGGGCTACAATGAGCAGTTCTTC. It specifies CASSPVREGGYNEQFF.

CDR3 coding DNA: TGTGCCAGCAGTTTAAAGGACCGGGGGACTTCTCCCCTGAGCTCCTATAATTCACCCCTCCACTTT. As protein: CASSLKDRGTSPLSSYNSPLHF. The chain carries TRBV27 and TRBJ1-6, with a weak D call TRBD1 (5 bases). Trimming left V 2 bases short and J 0 bases short, with 26 bases between. The CDR3 sequence is 22 residues long. Germline assignment: CDR1 MNHEY and CDR2 SMNVEV (reference sequence).

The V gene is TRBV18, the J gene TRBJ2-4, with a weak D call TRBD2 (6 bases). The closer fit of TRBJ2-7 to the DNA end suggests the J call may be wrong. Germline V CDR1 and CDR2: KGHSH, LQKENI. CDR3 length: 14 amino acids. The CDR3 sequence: CASSQGGEEGEQYF. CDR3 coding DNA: TGTGCCAGCTCACAGGGCGGGGAAGAAGGCGAGCAGTACTTC.

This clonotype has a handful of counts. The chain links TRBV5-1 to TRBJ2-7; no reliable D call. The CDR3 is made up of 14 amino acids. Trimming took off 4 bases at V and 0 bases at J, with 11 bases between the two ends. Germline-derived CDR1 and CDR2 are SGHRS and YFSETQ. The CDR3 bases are TGCGCCAGCAGCCCCGAGACTCTCTCCTACGAGCAGTACTTC. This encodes CASSPETLSYEQYF.

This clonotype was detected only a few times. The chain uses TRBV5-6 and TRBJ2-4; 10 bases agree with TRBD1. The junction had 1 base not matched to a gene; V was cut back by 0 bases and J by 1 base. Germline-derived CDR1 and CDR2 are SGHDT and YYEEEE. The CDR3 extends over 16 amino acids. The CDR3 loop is CASSLGQGAAKNIQYF. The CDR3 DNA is TGTGCCAGCAGCTTGGGACAGGGGGCTGCCAAAAACATTCAGTACTTC.

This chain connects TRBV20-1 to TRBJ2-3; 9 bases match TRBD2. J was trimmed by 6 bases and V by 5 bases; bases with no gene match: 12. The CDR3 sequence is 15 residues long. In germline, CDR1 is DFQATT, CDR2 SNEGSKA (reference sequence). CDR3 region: CSAPYLAGDRDTQYF. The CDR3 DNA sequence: TGCAGTGCTCCTTACTTAGCGGGGGACCGGGATACGCAGTATTTT.

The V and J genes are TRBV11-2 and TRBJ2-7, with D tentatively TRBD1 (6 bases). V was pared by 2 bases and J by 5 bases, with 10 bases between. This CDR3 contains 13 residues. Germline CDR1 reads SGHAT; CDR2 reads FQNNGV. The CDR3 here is CASSLNRVHEQYF. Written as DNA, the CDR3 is TGTGCCAGCAGCTTAAACAGGGTCCACGAGCAGTACTTC. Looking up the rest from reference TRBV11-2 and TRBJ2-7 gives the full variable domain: EAGVAQSPRYKIIEKRQSVAFWCNPISGHATLYWYQQILGQGPKLLIQFQNNGVVDDSQLPKDRFSAERLKGVDSTLKIQPAKLEDSAVYLCASSLNRVHEQYFGPGTRLTVT.

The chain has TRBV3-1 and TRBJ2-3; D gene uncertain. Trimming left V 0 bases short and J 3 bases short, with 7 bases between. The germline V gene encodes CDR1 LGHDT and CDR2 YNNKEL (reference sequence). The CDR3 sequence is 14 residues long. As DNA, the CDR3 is TGTGCCAGCAGCCAAGATCCCTTTACAGATACGCAGTATTTT. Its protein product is CASSQDPFTDTQYF.